The following is a T cell receptor beta chain sequence with its context. These data originate in a study of T cell responses to AZD1222 COVID-19 vaccine. Study-level background: Combined were second doses at about 4 or about 12 weeks.

This CDR3 has 14 residues. V was trimmed by 0 bases and J by 4 bases, leaving 8 bases between them. The V gene's germline CDR1 is SGHTA and CDR2 FQGTGA. Some clones are missing from TCRdb's copy, which holds only in-frame ones; the method was immunoSEQ multiplex PCR. The table lists under 100,000 clones, 90% of them singletons. Sequenced material: peripheral blood, taken on day 0 of AZD1222 vaccination. This rearrangement joins TRBV7-3 to TRBJ2-3; weak D call: TRBD2 (6 bases). This TCR was sampled from an adult in good health. The CDR3 DNA reads TGTGCCAGCAGCTTAACGGGGGGTCCAGATACGCAGTATTTT. Residues: CASSLTGGPDTQYF. The full variable domain, with the rest looked up from reference TRBV7-3 and TRBJ2-3, is GAGVSQTPSNKVTEKGKYVELRCDPISGHTALYWYRQSLGQGPEFLIYFQGTGAADDSGLPNDRFFAVRPEGSVSTLKIQRTERGDSAVYLCASSLTGGPDTQYFGPGTRLTVL.